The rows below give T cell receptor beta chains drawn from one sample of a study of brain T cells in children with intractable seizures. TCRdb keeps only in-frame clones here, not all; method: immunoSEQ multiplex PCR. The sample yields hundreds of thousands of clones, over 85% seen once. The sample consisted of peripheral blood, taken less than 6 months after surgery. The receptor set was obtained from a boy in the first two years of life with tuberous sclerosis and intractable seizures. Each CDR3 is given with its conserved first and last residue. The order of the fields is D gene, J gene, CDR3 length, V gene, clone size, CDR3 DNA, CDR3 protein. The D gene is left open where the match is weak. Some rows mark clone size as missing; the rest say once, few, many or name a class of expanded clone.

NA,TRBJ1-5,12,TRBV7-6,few,TGTGCCAGCATACCGGGGGGTCAGCCCCAGCATTTT,CASIPGGQPQHF
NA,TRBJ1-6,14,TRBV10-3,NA,TGTGCCTCGGCGGGGGGGCGCGGTAATTCACCCCTCCACTTT,CASAGGRGNSPLHF
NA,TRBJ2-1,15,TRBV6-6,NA,TGTGCCAGCAGTCACTTTGGGGGGCCTTGGAATGAGCAGTTCTTC,CASSHFGGPWNEQFF
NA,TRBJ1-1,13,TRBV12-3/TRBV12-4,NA,TGTGCCAGCAGTTTACAGGGTCCCACTGAAGCTTTCTTT,CASSLQGPTEAFF
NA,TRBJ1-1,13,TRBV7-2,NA,TGTGCCAGCAGCTTTCGACGGAACACTGAAGCTTTCTTT,CASSFRRNTEAFF
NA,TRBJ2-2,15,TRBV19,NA,TGTGCCAGTAAGGTGGGCAGGTCGGGCACCGGGGAGCTGTTTTTT,CASKVGRSGTGELFF
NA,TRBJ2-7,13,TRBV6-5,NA,TGTGCCAGCAGTTACCGGACGGCTATCGAGCAGTACTTC,CASSYRTAIEQYF
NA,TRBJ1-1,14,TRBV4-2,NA,TGTGCCAGCAGCCACGTGGACGGGCGCACTGAAGCTTTCTTT,CASSHVDGRTEAFF
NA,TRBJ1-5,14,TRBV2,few,TGTGCCATCAGGGGACTGGGTAGCAATCAGCCCCAGCATTTT,CAIRGLGSNQPQHF
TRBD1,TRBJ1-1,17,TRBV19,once,TGTGCCAGTAGCACTATTAACAGGGGGCGGGCGGGGACTGAAGCTTTCTTT,CASSTINRGRAGTEAFF
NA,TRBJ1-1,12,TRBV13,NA,TGTGCCAGCAGTCAGGTTTACACTGAAGCTTTCTTT,CASSQVYTEAFF
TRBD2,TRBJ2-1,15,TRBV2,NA,TGTGCCAGCAGGACAGGGACTAGCGGCTACAATGAGCAGTTCTTC,CASRTGTSGYNEQFF
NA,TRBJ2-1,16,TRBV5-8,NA,TGTGCCAGCAGCTTGGATTGGGGGGTCTCCTACAATGAGCAGTTCTTC,CASSLDWGVSYNEQFF
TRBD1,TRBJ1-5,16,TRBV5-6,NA,TGTGCCAGCAGCATGCAGGGGGGTCTTGGCAATCAGCCCCAGCATTTT,CASSMQGGLGNQPQHF
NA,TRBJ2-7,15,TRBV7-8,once,TGTGCCAGCAGCTTAGGAAGCCCGCGGTCCTACGAGCAGTACTTC,CASSLGSPRSYEQYF
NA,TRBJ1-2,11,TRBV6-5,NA,TGTGCCAGCAGGGGCTCCTATGGCTACACCTTC,CASRGSYGYTF
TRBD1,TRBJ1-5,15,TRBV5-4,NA,TGTGCCAGCAGCTGGGGACAGGGGAGCGATCAGCCCCAGCATTTT,CASSWGQGSDQPQHF
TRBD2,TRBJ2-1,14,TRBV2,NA,TGTGCCAGCAGTGTTAGCGGGAGGAGATCTGAGCAGTTCTTC,CASSVSGRRSEQFF
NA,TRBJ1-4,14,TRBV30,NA,TGTGCCTGGAAGCTCCACCCCACCAGCGGGAAACTGTTTTTT,CAWKLHPTSGKLFF
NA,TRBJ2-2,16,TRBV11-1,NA,TGTGCCAGCAGCTTAGTTGGGCTAGCGAACACCGGGGAGCTGTTTTTT,CASSLVGLANTGELFF
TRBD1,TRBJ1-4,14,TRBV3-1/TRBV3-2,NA,TGTGCCAGCAGCCAGACAGGGGGCCTTGAAAAACTGTTTTTT,CASSQTGGLEKLFF
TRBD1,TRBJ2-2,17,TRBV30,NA,TGTGCCTGGAGCCCTATAGGGACAGGGGGCAACACCGGGGAGCTGTTTTTT,CAWSPIGTGGNTGELFF
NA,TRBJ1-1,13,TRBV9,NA,TGTGCCAGCAGTGCTGTTCGGAACACTGAAGCTTTCTTT,CASSAVRNTEAFF
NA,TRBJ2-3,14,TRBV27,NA,TGTGCCAGCAGCCTATCCCCACTCACAGATACGCAGTATTTT,CASSLSPLTDTQYF
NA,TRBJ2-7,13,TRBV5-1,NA,TGCGCCAGCAGCTTGGGACTGAAGGCCGAGCAGTACTTC,CASSLGLKAEQYF
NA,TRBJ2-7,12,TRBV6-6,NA,TGTGCCAGCAGTCTACAGGGTAAAGAGCAGTACTTC,CASSLQGKEQYF
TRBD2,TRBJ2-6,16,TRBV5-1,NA,TGCGCCAGTACCGCGGGGGGCAACTCTGGGGCCAACGTCCTGACTTTC,CASTAGGNSGANVLTF
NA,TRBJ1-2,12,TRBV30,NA,TGTGCCTGGATTCCCCAGGGTTATGGCTACACCTTC,CAWIPQGYGYTF
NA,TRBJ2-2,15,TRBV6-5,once,TGTGCCAGCAGTTACTCGGGGACCACCACCGGGGAGCTGTTTTTT,CASSYSGTTTGELFF
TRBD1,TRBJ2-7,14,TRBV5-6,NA,TGTGCCAGCAGCCCGGGGACAGGCACGAGGGAGCAGTACTTC,CASSPGTGTREQYF
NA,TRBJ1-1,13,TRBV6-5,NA,TGTGCCAGCAGTTACTCGTTGGGATACGGAGCTTTCTTT,CASSYSLGYGAFF
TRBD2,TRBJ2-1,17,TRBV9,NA,TGTGCCAGCAGCGTAGCGGTAGCGGGGGCCTCGGACAATGAGCAGTTCTTC,CASSVAVAGASDNEQFF